This note documents a single TCR beta chain sequence. This entry belongs to a study of blood T cell repertoires in COVID-19. As for the study in general: Spain, Italy and the United States supplied samples that represented acute and convalescent COVID-19. T cells, B-cell-depleted T cells, or PBMCs provided the cDNA or gDNA that served as material.

In the study's own analysis: Reference gene primers were amplified, and this amplification served to estimate nucleated cell counts. Sequencing was performed with immunoSEQ multiplex PCR; in TCRdb, only in-frame clones are kept and a portion is missing. The V and J calls and clone size are taken from that table; D and trimming were inferred from the DNA. Of about 130,000 clones in the sample, around 85% were seen once. Seattle patient enrollment occurred during active infection, with longitudinal follow-up thereafter. With 5 bases removed from V and 5 bases from J, the gap between germline ends came to 11 bases. Germline CDR1 and CDR2: SEHNR and FQNEAQ (reference sequence). The CDR3 length is 13 residues.

The gene calls are TRBV7-9 and TRBJ2-3, with D hard to call. Material for sequencing was peripheral blood. The sequence came from an elderly woman with COVID-19, enrolled during active disease. This chain's CDR3 is CASSPGLGDTQYF. In DNA, the CDR3 is TGTGCCAGCAGCCCCGGTCTCGGAGATACGCAGTATTTT.